This T cell receptor (beta chain) appears in the sequencing data of a study of T cell responses to AZD1222 COVID-19 vaccine (dated by TCRdb to the early 2020s). For the wider study: AZD1222 recipients given second doses at about 4 weeks or at about 12 weeks were pooled, since spike-specific TCR depth and breadth were not found to differ between the two schedules. A total of 233 trial participants underwent TCR sequencing, of whom about 210 received two doses of AZD1222 and about 25 received two doses of the MenACWY control vaccine. Trial participants were enrolled into age subgroups of 18-55, 56-69 and 70-plus years, which contained 148, 28 and 57 TCR-sequenced participants, respectively. The paper's findings and limits, for the study overall: No day 14 peak-response samples were available, so repertoires were characterized only after the peak T cell response. In the small 56-69-year group, the increase in depth fell short of significance, most likely because of low power. Vaccine-associated CD4 TCRs spanned the whole spike protein, with dominant responses in regions 160-218 and 743-854. Conclusions about previously exposed vaccinees were limited because only a handful of AZD1222 recipients were SARS-CoV-2 seropositive at baseline. Participants were mostly white British and included more females than males, and it was suggested by the authors that clonal diversity may have been underestimated. Nearly half of unique spike-specific TCRs reportedly recognized epitopes outside regions mutated in the B.1.351 and B.1.1.7 variants. Spike-specific TCR breadth and depth rose significantly after two AZD1222 doses compared with day 0 and with MenACWY recipients.

The intended sense of this specimen's time point label: baseline before first vaccination. Vaccinee samples came from UK trials COV001 and COV002, including a single-blind randomized controlled phase 2/3 trial of AZD1222 (ChAdOx1 nCoV-19) in healthy adults. Trial participant PBMC samples were collected at day 0 and day 28 after the second dose for TCRbeta chain sequencing. The CDR3 regions of human TCRbeta chains were analyzed by immunosequencing. In the paper's pipeline: TCRs in the repertoires were matched against a reference library of SARS-CoV-2-specific TCRs that had been generated with the MIRA antigen-specificity platform. Breadth was defined as the fraction of unique TCRs that were SARS-CoV-2-associated. Depth was defined as the fraction of total T cells that were SARS-CoV-2-associated. Each spike-specific TCR was assigned to its reactive spike region and to a CD4 or CD8 class using the MIRA data. Log10-transformed breadth and depth values were compared by one-way ANOVA with Sidak's multiple comparisons tests. Drawn from immuneACCESS, this table holds only the in-frame rearrangements with V and J called that TCRdb kept. Clones are partly lost; checked studies trace under half to an unresolved V gene and leave the rest unexplained. That table is the source of V, J and clone size, and D and trimming were worked out from the DNA. The table for this sample lists under 150,000 clones; 85% to 95% of them were counted only once. 1.5% to 2% of the sample belongs to the ten largest clones.

Measured from the cysteine to the phenylalanine, the CDR3 is 15 residues long. The entry retains the CDR3 DNA only, 45 bases that are in frame from base 1. V is reduced by 0 bases and J by 1 base, leaving a spacing of 9 bases between them. As encoded in the germline V gene, CDR1 is SGHTA while CDR2 is FQGTGA. For this clone: There is no known antigen for this receptor. Per-base quality was not reported, and no clone a single base away is much larger than it.

This receptor chain uses TRBV7-3 and TRBJ1-1, with the D gene not clear enough to name. The source material was peripheral blood, sampled on day 0 of AZD1222 vaccination. This clonotype was obtained from an adult in good health. The nucleotides are TGTGCCAGCAGCTTAACAAGGGTCCAGAACACTGAAGCTTTCTTT. This is translated as CASSLTRVQNTEAFF.